This note documents a single TCR beta chain sequence. Its antigen is as yet unknown. V shed 5 bases and J shed 8 bases, with 7 bases lying between them. CDR1 and CDR2 from the germline V gene are MDHEN and SYDVKM. This CDR3 is built from 12 residues. The source of the sample is a study of cytomegalovirus exposure and HLA in healthy donors. Broader study findings: Accurate prediction of most subjects' HLA-A and HLA-B alleles from TCR beta sequences was reported. Analysis performed later found 15,000 or so TCR beta sequences associated with HLA alleles at 0.05 false discovery rate. In a later analysis, TCR beta V- and J-gene trimming showed a link to a missense DCLRE1C variant. Analysis was performed later, and it showed HLA-associated TCR beta chains to be more clonally expanded than equally common others.

Amplification used 60 Vbeta primers and 13 Jbeta primers. Profiling relied on immunoSEQ multiplex PCR, and the TCRdb table lists in-frame clones only, not all of them. The sample includes around 200,000 clones, approximately 80% of them seen just once. The clonotype was recovered from a woman in her fifties or sixties in good health and CMV-seropositive. The sequencing sample was made of PBMCs. This chain connects TRBV28 to TRBJ1-6; D gene unclear. CDR3 nucleotides: TGTGCCAGCAGTGGCCTTGATTCACCCCTCCACTTT. As protein: CASSGLDSPLHF.